A single sample gave rise to the 21 T cell receptor beta chains below, sequenced in a study of spatial heterogeneity in lung cancer. Study conclusions and caveats: Within tumors, counts of expanded alpha and beta TCRs tracked tumor mutation counts.

One entry per CDR3 protein results from TCRdb running MiXCR on the 5' RACE reads. The sample yields 15,000 to 20,000 distinct CDR3 sequences, under 7% seen once. These receptors have no known antigen. Time point described: sample taken at primary tumor resection. Here the sequenced sample was lung tumor tissue, taken at surgery. Receptor source: a female donor with early-stage non-small cell lung cancer.

The sample holds many counts of this clonotype. The V gene is TRBV5-1, the J gene TRBJ2-5; D may be TRBD1 or TRBD2 (5 bases each). This CDR3 is 15 amino acids long. Trimming stripped 8 bases from V and 3 bases from J, with 20 bases between. Germline loops: CDR1 SGHRS, CDR2 YFSETQ. CDR3 DNA: TGCGCCAGGCAAGAGGGGTATACTTTTAAAGAGACCCAGTACTTC. The encoded protein is CARQEGYTFKETQYF.

This clonotype has ten or more counts. The chain joins TRBV6-2 or TRBV6-3 to TRBJ2-2; 7 bases line up with TRBD1. Germline V gives CDR1 MNHEY, CDR2 SVGEGT. The CDR3 has 16 amino acids. The V and J ends lost 6 bases and 3 bases, in that order; junction bases with no gene match: 10. The CDR3 is CASRPDRVAHTGELFF. CDR3 nucleotide sequence: TGTGCCAGCAGACCCGACAGGGTAGCACACACCGGGGAGCTGTTTTTT.

This chain uses TRBV9 with TRBJ2-1, with 11 bases aligning to TRBD2. V was clipped by 4 bases and J by 8 bases; unmatched bases: 8. Germline lookup yields CDR1 SGDLS and CDR2 YYNGEE. This CDR3 is built from 15 residues. The CDR3 protein is CASSLRLAGSDEQFF. The CDR3 nucleotides are TGTGCCAGCAGCCTCCGACTAGCGGGAAGCGATGAGCAGTTCTTC.

This clonotype was picked up many times. V is TRBV7-2 and J is TRBJ2-5; TRBD2 matches at 8 bases. Germline V lookup: CDR1 SGHTA, CDR2 FQGNSA. This CDR3 spans 13 amino acids. V shed 6 bases, J shed 4 bases, and the junction held 4 bases outside the gene matches. The CDR3 loop reads CASRRTSPETQYF. In DNA, the CDR3 is TGTGCCAGCAGGAGGACTAGCCCAGAGACCCAGTACTTC. Variable domain in full (rest from reference TRBV7-2 and TRBJ2-5): GAGVSQSPSNKVTEKGKDVELRCDPISGHTALYWYRQSLGQGLEFLIYFQGNSAPDKSGLPSDRFSAERTGGSVSTLTIQRTQQEDSAVYLCASRRTSPETQYFGPGTRLLVL.

This clonotype has at least ten counts. The chain links TRBV6-6 to TRBJ1-4; 10 bases line up with TRBD1. The J segment lost 2 bases and the V segment lost 4 bases, leaving 7 bases of the junction unmatched. Germline lookup yields CDR1 MNHNY and CDR2 SVGAGI (reference sequence). The CDR3 loop spans 17 amino acids. DNA of the CDR3: TGTGCCAGCAGTTTAGGGACAGGGGCGAGGACTAATGAAAAACTGTTTTTT. Protein: CASSLGTGARTNEKLFF.

This clonotype was observed a handful of times. This rearrangement joins TRBV28 to TRBJ2-1, with 11 bases fitting TRBD2. This CDR3 is built from 15 residues. Germline CDR1 MDHEN, CDR2 SYDVKM. J lost 5 bases, V lost 4 bases, and 4 bases had no gene match. CDR3 residues: CASSSLAGGNNEQFF. The CDR3 DNA sequence: TGTGCCAGCAGTTCCTTAGCGGGAGGGAACAATGAGCAGTTCTTC.

Ten or more counts support this clonotype. The J gene is TRBJ1-6, the V gene TRBV4-2; 7 positions match TRBD1. The CDR3 loop spans 15 amino acids. The V gene's germline CDR1 is LGHNA and CDR2 YNFKEQ. V dropped 4 bases and J dropped 7; count of bases not matched to a gene: 7. The CDR3 sequence is CASSPTGVYNSPLHF. DNA of the CDR3: TGTGCCAGCAGCCCAACAGGGGTATACAATTCACCCCTCCACTTT.

This clonotype was recorded many times. The CDR3 is CVTGVGANVLTF. For the CDR3, the DNA is TGTGTTACCGGGGTTGGGGCCAACGTCCTGACTTTC. The V gene is TRBV28, the J gene TRBJ2-6; D perhaps matches TRBD2 (5 bases). The CDR3 is 12 amino acids. CDR1 is MDHEN, CDR2 SYDVKM, per germline.

The V call is TRBV18, the J call TRBJ2-7; 7 bases match TRBD1. Germline CDR1 reads KGHSH; CDR2 reads LQKENI. J lost 5 bases, V lost 3 bases, and 10 bases had no gene match. The CDR3 covers 15 residues. The CDR3 sequence is CASSPETGRYHEQYF. CDR3 bases: TGTGCCAGCTCACCCGAGACAGGGCGTTACCACGAGCAGTACTTC. The variable domain in full, with the rest retrieved from reference TRBV18 and TRBJ2-7, is NAGVMQNPRHLVRRRGQEARLRCSPMKGHSHVYWYRQLPEEGLKFMVYLQKENIIDESGMPKERFSAEFPKEGPSILRIQQVVRGDSAAYFCASSPETGRYHEQYFGPGTRLTVT.

This clonotype appeared many times. The gene calls are TRBV11-2 and TRBJ1-2; D ambiguous. Between the trimmed V and J ends, which lost 4 bases and 2 bases, there was a span of 11 bases. In germline, CDR1 is SGHAT, CDR2 FQNNGV. The CDR3 consists of 14 residues. The CDR3 bases are TGTGCCAGCAGCTCCCGGACGGGGAACTATGGCTACACCTTC. Translated: CASSSRTGNYGYTF.

This clonotype showed up many times. The rearrangement joins TRBV6-1 to TRBJ2-3, with 14 positions matching TRBD2. The germline gives CDR1 MNHNS, CDR2 SASEGT. The CDR3 consists of 16 residues. Trimming cost V 8 bases and J 4 bases; bases outside gene matches: 8. DNA for the CDR3: TGTGCCAGCGCAGGGACTAGCGGGAGTGGCGCAGATACGCAGTATTTT. Translation gives CASAGTSGSGADTQYF.

This clonotype was seen repeatedly, ten times or more. The chain is built from TRBV6-2 or TRBV6-3 and TRBJ2-7; TRBD1 agrees at 7 bases. The CDR3 length is 15 residues. V lost 6 bases and J lost 6; bases outside the gene matches: 14. CDR1 and CDR2 from the germline V gene are MNHEY and SVGEGT. CDR3 nucleotide sequence: TGTGCCAGCAGACTGTTCGGGACAGACCCCGGCGAGCAGTACTTC. Translating it yields CASRLFGTDPGEQYF.

This clonotype showed up many times. CDR3 nucleotide sequence: TGCAGTGCGGGAACAGGGTTCTCTGGAAACACCATATATTTT. It specifies CSAGTGFSGNTIYF. The chain couples TRBV20-1 to TRBJ1-3, with D maybe TRBD1 (6 bases). The CDR3 totals 14 residues. Germline CDR1 is DFQATT and CDR2 is SNEGSKA (reference sequence). V was cut by 6 bases and J by 0 bases, with 12 bases left in between.

This clonotype is categorized as medium-sized. The chain links TRBV21-1 to TRBJ2-1; the table's D call of TRBD2 was not tested on the DNA. TRBV21-1 is a recognized pseudogene. The CDR3 runs to 15 residues. In DNA, the CDR3 is TGTGCCAGCAGCAAATCCGGGGGGGCTTACAATGAGCAGTTCTTC. Its protein is CASSKSGGAYNEQFF.

The sample holds many counts of this clonotype. The chain joins TRBV5-6 to TRBJ2-6; the match to TRBD1 covers 7 bases. The germline gives CDR1 SGHDT, CDR2 YYEEEE. The CDR3 has 15 amino acids. Trimming removed 7 bases from V and 4 bases from J; junction bases left unmatched: 8. CDR3 in amino acids: CASVRGISGANVLTF. The CDR3 coding sequence is TGTGCCAGCGTCAGGGGGATTTCCGGGGCCAACGTCCTGACTTTC.

This clonotype was found many times. J is TRBJ1-5 and V is TRBV23-1; D gene unclear. TRBV23-1 qualifies as an ORF whose function is uncertain. V lost 0 bases and J 5 bases, leaving 14 bases between the germline ends. The CDR3 consists of 16 residues. The DNA of the CDR3 is TGCGCCAGCAGTCAATCGTCCCTCGGCGGCTATCAGCCCCAGCATTTT. Its protein is CASSQSSLGGYQPQHF.

This clonotype appeared many times. The V call is TRBV29-1, the J call TRBJ1-2; TRBD1 is a possible D gene (5 bases). Trimming removed 4 bases at V and 0 bases at J, with 9 bases between. The CDR3 has 13 residues. Germline CDR1 SQVTM, CDR2 ANQGSEA. CDR3 sequence: CSVARETNYGYTF. The CDR3 coding sequence is TGCAGCGTTGCCAGGGAGACTAACTATGGCTACACCTTC.

This clonotype was recorded at least ten times. The chain links TRBV6-2 or TRBV6-3 to TRBJ2-3; a weak D match, TRBD2 (6 bases). Trimming pared 6 bases from V and 1 base from J, leaving 11 bases between. The CDR3 has 14 residues. Per the germline V gene, CDR1 is MNHEY and CDR2 is SVGEGT. The CDR3 sequence is CASSLQRGTDTQYF. CDR3 DNA: TGTGCCAGCAGCCTCCAGCGGGGCACAGATACGCAGTATTTT.

This clonotype was recorded many times. This chain uses TRBV20-1 with TRBJ1-2; possible D gene TRBD1, 5 bases. V lost 7 bases, J lost 3 bases, and 15 bases lay in between. Germline V gene lookup returns CDR1 DFQATT and CDR2 SNEGSKA (reference sequence). The CDR3 is 13 amino acids. The CDR3 sequence is CSGAVGADYGYTF. CDR3 bases: TGCAGTGGGGCTGTAGGGGCGGACTATGGCTACACCTTC.

The chain combines TRBV6-6 with TRBJ2-2, with D perhaps matching TRBD2 (6 bases). The germline gives CDR1 MNHNY, CDR2 SVGAGI (reference sequence). CDR3 size: 16 residues. Trimming cost V 0 bases and J 1 base, with 9 bases left between them. CDR3 sequence: CASSYSYGRNTGELFF. The CDR3 DNA is TGTGCCAGCAGTTACTCTTACGGGAGGAACACCGGGGAGCTGTTTTTT.

This clonotype was seen many times. The CDR3 loop reads CAISLLGSYEQYF. CDR3 sequence (DNA): TGTGCCATCAGCCTACTGGGGAGCTACGAGCAGTACTTC. This chain links TRBV10-3 with TRBJ2-7, with D perhaps TRBD2 (5 bases). Germline V CDR1 and CDR2: ENHRY, SYGVKD. This CDR3 is built from 13 residues. Deletions cut 6 bases from V and 3 bases from J, with 12 bases between.